This T cell receptor (beta chain) was sequenced in a study of response to subunit inactivated influenza vaccine. V lost 4 bases, J lost 10 bases, and 17 bases lay in between. CDR3 length: 14 residues. From germline, CDR1 is MDHEN and CDR2 SYDVKM. Using its own MiXCR run on the RT-PCR reads, TCRdb lists one record per CDR3 protein. The data show over 150,000 distinct CDR3 sequences, with about 10% seen just once and about a third held by the top ten. This clonotype was counted only a few times. The sequence derives from a man aged 50-75 years who received an inactivated influenza vaccine. This specimen consisted of CD8+ T cells sorted from PBMCs, obtained 23 to 25 months after vaccination. The chain recombines TRBV28 with TRBJ2-1, with D perhaps matching TRBD2 (5 bases). CDR3 nucleotide sequence: TGTGCCAGCAGTTCCCTGGGAGTCCCCAGAGAGCAGTTCTTC. This translates into CASSSLGVPREQFF.